This T cell receptor (beta chain) was captured in a study of CD8+CD57+ T cells in acquired aplastic anemia. Background on the study: CD4+ reads averaged approximately 9.9 million in healthy donors. Study observations and caveats: Overlapping CD8+ CDR3 repertoires of patients and controls contained roughly 29 shared sequences.

Profiling of TCR beta VDJ combinations and CDR3 sequences used genomic DNA as template. TCRdb processed the reads anew with MiXCR; each CDR3 protein has one entry. Of 200,000 to 250,000 distinct CDR3 sequences in the sample, 30% to 40% are singletons; the top ten hold 1.1%. On this clonotype: What it binds is unknown.

The sequence derives from a human donor in good health, serving as a control. Sequencing was done on a sample of sorted CD4+, CD8+, or CD8+CD57+ T cells (not recorded which) from PBMCs.

In DNA form, the CDR3 reads TGTGCCAGCAGCTTGAGGGACAGGTCTAATGAAAAACTGTTTTTT. The encoded protein is CASSLRDRSNEKLFF. This chain uses TRBV5-6 with TRBJ1-4; 8 nucleotides line up with TRBD1. V lost 1 base, J lost 3 bases, and 2 bases stayed unmatched. Germline values: CDR1 SGHDT, CDR2 YYEEEE. The CDR3 is 15 amino acids.